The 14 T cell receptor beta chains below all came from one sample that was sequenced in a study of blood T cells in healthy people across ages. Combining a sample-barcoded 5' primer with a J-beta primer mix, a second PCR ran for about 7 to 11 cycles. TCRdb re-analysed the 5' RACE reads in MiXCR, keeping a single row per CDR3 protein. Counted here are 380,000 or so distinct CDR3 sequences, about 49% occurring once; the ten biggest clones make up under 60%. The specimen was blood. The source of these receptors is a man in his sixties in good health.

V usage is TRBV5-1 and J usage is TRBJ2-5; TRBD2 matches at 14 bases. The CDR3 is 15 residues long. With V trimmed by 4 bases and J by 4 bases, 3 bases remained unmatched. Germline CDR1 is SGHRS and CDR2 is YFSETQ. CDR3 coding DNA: TGCGCCAGCAGCCGACTAGCGGGGGGGCTAGAGACCCAGTACTTC. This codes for CASSRLAGGLETQYF.

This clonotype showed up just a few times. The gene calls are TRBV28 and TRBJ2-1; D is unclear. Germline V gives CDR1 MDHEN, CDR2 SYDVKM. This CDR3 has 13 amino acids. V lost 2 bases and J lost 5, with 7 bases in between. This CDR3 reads CASSLGLDNEQFF. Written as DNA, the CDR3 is TGTGCCAGCAGTTTAGGGCTCGACAATGAGCAGTTCTTC.

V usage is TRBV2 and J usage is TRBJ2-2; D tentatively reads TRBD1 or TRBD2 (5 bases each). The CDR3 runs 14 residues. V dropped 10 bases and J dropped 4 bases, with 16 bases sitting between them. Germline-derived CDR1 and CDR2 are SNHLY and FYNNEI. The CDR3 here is CATGGRVITGELFF. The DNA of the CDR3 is TGTGCCACCGGAGGCAGGGTTATCACCGGGGAGCTGTTTTTT.

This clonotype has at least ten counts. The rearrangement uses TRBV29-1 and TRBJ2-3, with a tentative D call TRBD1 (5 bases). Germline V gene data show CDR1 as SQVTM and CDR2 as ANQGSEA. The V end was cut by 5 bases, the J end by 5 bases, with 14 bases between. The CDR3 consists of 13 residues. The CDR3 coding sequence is TGCAGCGTTCGGCCAGGGCTTGAAGATACGCAGTATTTT. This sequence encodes CSVRPGLEDTQYF.

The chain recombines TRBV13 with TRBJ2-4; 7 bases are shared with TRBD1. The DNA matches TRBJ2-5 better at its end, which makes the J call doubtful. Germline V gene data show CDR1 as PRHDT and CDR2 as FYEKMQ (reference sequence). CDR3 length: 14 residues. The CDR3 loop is CASSNTGAQETQYF. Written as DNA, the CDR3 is TGTGCCAGCAGCAACACAGGGGCACAAGAGACCCAGTACTTC.

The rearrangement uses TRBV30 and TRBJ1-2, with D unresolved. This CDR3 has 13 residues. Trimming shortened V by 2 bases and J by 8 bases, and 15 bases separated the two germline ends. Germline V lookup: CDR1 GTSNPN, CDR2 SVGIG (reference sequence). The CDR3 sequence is CAWSSSTAGGYTF. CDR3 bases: TGTGCCTGGAGTTCAAGTACGGCGGGGGGCTACACCTTC.

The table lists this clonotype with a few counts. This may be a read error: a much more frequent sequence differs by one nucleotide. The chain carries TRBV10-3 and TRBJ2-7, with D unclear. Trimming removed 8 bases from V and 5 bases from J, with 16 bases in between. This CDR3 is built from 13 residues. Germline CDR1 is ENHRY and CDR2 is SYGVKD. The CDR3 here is CAIAETWKDEQYF. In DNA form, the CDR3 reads TGTGCCATCGCGGAGACATGGAAGGACGAGCAGTACTTC.

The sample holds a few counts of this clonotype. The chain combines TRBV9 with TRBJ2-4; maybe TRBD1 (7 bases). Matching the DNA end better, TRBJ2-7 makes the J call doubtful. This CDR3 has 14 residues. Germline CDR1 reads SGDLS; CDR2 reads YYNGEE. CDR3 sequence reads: CASSVQGGTYEQYF. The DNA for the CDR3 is TGTGCCAGCAGCGTCCAGGGGGGCACCTACGAGCAGTACTTC.

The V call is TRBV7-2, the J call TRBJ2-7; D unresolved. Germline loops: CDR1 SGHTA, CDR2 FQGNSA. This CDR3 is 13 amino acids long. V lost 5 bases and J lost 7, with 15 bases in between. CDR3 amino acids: CASSPRPRGEQYF. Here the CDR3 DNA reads TGTGCCAGCAGCCCCCGCCCCCGCGGTGAGCAGTACTTC.

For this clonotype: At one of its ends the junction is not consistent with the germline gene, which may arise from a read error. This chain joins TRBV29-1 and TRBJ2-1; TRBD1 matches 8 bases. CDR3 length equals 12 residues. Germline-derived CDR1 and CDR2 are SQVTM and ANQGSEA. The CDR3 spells CSAGTGYNKQFF. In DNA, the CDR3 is TGCAGCGCCGGGACAGGCTACAATAAGCAGTTCTTC.

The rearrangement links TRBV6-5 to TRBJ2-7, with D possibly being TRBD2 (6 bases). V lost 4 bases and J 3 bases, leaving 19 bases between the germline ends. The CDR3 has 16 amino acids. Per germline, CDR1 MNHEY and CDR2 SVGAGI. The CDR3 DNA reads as TGTGCCAGCAGTTTAAGGCCAGCGGGCGGAAACTACGAGCAGTACTTC. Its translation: CASSLRPAGGNYEQYF.

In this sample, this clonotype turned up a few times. CDR3 sequence: CASRRAPSQETQYF. The CDR3, as DNA: TGTGCCAGCAGAAGAGCGCCATCCCAAGAGACCCAGTACTTC. V gene TRBV6-2 or TRBV6-3 combines with J gene TRBJ2-5; D is undetermined. The V gene's germline CDR1 is MNHEY and CDR2 SVGEGT. The CDR3 has 14 amino acids. V was cut by 6 bases and J by 1 base, with 12 bases left in between.

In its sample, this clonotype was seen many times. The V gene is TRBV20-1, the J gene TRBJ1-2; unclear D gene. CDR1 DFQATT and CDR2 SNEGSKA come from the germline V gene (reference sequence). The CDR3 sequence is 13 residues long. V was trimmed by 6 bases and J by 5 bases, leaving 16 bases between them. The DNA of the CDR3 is TGCAGTGCACCCATCCCGGGGAGTTATGGCTACACCTTC. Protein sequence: CSAPIPGSYGYTF.

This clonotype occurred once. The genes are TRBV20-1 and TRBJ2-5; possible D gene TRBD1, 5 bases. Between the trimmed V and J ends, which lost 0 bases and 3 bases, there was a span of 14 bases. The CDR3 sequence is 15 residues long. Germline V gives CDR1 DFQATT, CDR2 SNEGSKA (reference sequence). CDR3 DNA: TGCAGTGCTAGAGACAGGGTAGGGGCCAAAGAGACCCAGTACTTC. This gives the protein CSARDRVGAKETQYF.